This is a list of T cell receptor beta chains from one sample in a study of neurological immune-mediated disorders. TCRdb ran MiXCR on the 5' RACE reads and lists one entry per CDR3 protein. The table has approximately 82,000 distinct CDR3 sequences, less than 15% seen once. The sample comprised PBMCs. The receptors derive from a female donor with HTLV-1-associated myelopathy (HAM/TSP). Both conserved end residues are part of each CDR3. The D gene is left open where the match is weak. The size of a clone is reported for some rows only, either as once, few or many, or as a class for expanded clones.

D gene: TRBD1
J gene: TRBJ1-4
V gene: TRBV15
clone size: many
CDR3 protein: CATSRPLDRGREKLFF

D gene: NA
J gene: TRBJ2-3
V gene: TRBV7-2
clone size: many
CDR3 protein: CASSLGSGWTDTQYF

D gene: TRBD2
J gene: TRBJ2-1
V gene: TRBV7-2
clone size: many
CDR3 protein: CASSPPRGTSGGVEEQFF

D gene: TRBD1
J gene: TRBJ1-2
V gene: TRBV5-1
clone size: NA
CDR3 protein: CASSADRVYYGYTF

D gene: NA
J gene: TRBJ2-5
V gene: TRBV5-1
clone size: many
CDR3 protein: CASREQETQYF

D gene: TRBD1
J gene: TRBJ2-7
V gene: TRBV28
clone size: few
CDR3 protein: CASRGDSSYEQYF

D gene: TRBD2
J gene: TRBJ2-1
V gene: TRBV20-1
clone size: NA
CDR3 protein: CSARNGLAGENEQFF

D gene: TRBD1
J gene: TRBJ2-4
V gene: TRBV20-1
clone size: many
CDR3 protein: CSARAPRGRENIQYF

D gene: NA
J gene: TRBJ2-7
V gene: TRBV20-1
clone size: NA
CDR3 protein: CSASYGGSYEQYF

D gene: NA
J gene: TRBJ2-2
V gene: TRBV5-1
clone size: many
CDR3 protein: CASSSSGTWELFF

D gene: NA
J gene: TRBJ2-3
V gene: TRBV5-8
clone size: many
CDR3 protein: CASSLAAGYTDTQYF

D gene: NA
J gene: TRBJ2-3
V gene: TRBV12-3/TRBV12-4
clone size: NA
CDR3 protein: CASSLVMGTQYF

D gene: NA
J gene: TRBJ1-1
V gene: TRBV24-1
clone size: NA
CDR3 protein: CATSMNGEAFF

D gene: TRBD2
J gene: TRBJ2-4
V gene: TRBV5-1
clone size: many
CDR3 protein: CASRRTSGGQNIQYF

D gene: NA
J gene: TRBJ2-7
V gene: TRBV28
clone size: few
CDR3 protein: CASRYPRAGSYEQYF

D gene: NA
J gene: TRBJ2-7
V gene: TRBV20-1
clone size: many
CDR3 protein: CSANRENSYEQYF

D gene: NA
J gene: TRBJ1-2
V gene: TRBV6-5
clone size: many
CDR3 protein: CASTYRGANGYTF

D gene: TRBD1
J gene: TRBJ2-7
V gene: TRBV3-1
clone size: many
CDR3 protein: CASSLSRDRIYEQYF

D gene: TRBD2
J gene: TRBJ2-1
V gene: TRBV7-3
clone size: many
CDR3 protein: CASSSERGGGNEQFF

D gene: TRBD1
J gene: TRBJ2-1
V gene: TRBV27
clone size: NA
CDR3 protein: CASSILRDRGHEQFF

D gene: NA
J gene: TRBJ2-2
V gene: TRBV7-9
clone size: many
CDR3 protein: CASSFPLKRSYSNTGELFF

D gene: NA
J gene: TRBJ1-2
V gene: TRBV6-1
clone size: many
CDR3 protein: CASSPRTMDYGYTF

D gene: NA
J gene: TRBJ2-4
V gene: TRBV15
clone size: NA
CDR3 protein: CATSRDLSTGAKNIQYF

D gene: NA
J gene: TRBJ2-1
V gene: TRBV5-1
clone size: many
CDR3 protein: CASSVDISNEQFF

D gene: NA
J gene: TRBJ2-7
V gene: TRBV7-9
clone size: many
CDR3 protein: CASSSLTYEQYF

D gene: NA
J gene: TRBJ2-7
V gene: TRBV9
clone size: many
CDR3 protein: CASSPVGGGTYEQYF

D gene: NA
J gene: TRBJ1-1
V gene: TRBV5-1
clone size: many
CDR3 protein: CASSLGHNEAFF

D gene: NA
J gene: TRBJ1-2
V gene: TRBV5-6
clone size: many
CDR3 protein: CASSFARSNYGYTF

D gene: TRBD1
J gene: TRBJ2-7
V gene: TRBV20-1
clone size: many
CDR3 protein: CSAPGQSFYEQYF

D gene: NA
J gene: TRBJ2-1
V gene: TRBV24-1
clone size: many
CDR3 protein: CATSDPIGYGQFF

D gene: TRBD1
J gene: TRBJ1-1
V gene: TRBV5-1
clone size: NA
CDR3 protein: CASSWQGGGNTEAFF

D gene: NA
J gene: TRBJ1-1
V gene: TRBV14
clone size: many
CDR3 protein: CASSPHRVITEAFF

D gene: NA
J gene: TRBJ2-2
V gene: TRBV11-2
clone size: NA
CDR3 protein: CASSLDMGSGELFF

D gene: NA
J gene: TRBJ2-7
V gene: TRBV20-1
clone size: NA
CDR3 protein: CSARDRPEQYF

D gene: NA
J gene: TRBJ2-3
V gene: TRBV7-2
clone size: many
CDR3 protein: CASSLVFPSTDTQYF

D gene: TRBD2
J gene: TRBJ2-1
V gene: TRBV5-1
clone size: NA
CDR3 protein: CASSLAVAGGRYNEQFF

D gene: TRBD2
J gene: TRBJ2-3
V gene: TRBV4-2
clone size: NA
CDR3 protein: CAISQDAGDLAGTDTQYF

D gene: TRBD2
J gene: TRBJ2-3
V gene: TRBV18
clone size: many
CDR3 protein: CASSPPGLSTDTQYF

D gene: TRBD1
J gene: TRBJ2-3
V gene: TRBV18
clone size: many
CDR3 protein: CASSLGTERTDTQYF

D gene: TRBD1
J gene: TRBJ1-5
V gene: TRBV15
clone size: NA
CDR3 protein: CATSTGTGGNQPQHF

D gene: NA
J gene: TRBJ2-3
V gene: TRBV7-8
clone size: NA
CDR3 protein: CASSRTGSRTDTQYF

D gene: TRBD1
J gene: TRBJ1-5
V gene: TRBV10-3
clone size: many
CDR3 protein: CAVAGTGNNQPQHF

D gene: TRBD1
J gene: TRBJ2-3
V gene: TRBV5-1
clone size: many
CDR3 protein: CASSVPGQSTDTQYF

D gene: NA
J gene: TRBJ2-5
V gene: TRBV18
clone size: many
CDR3 protein: CASSRGGQETQYF

D gene: NA
J gene: TRBJ2-5
V gene: TRBV29-1
clone size: few
CDR3 protein: CSAFRETQYF

D gene: NA
J gene: TRBJ2-2
V gene: TRBV5-1
clone size: many
CDR3 protein: CASSLEGSGTGELFF

D gene: NA
J gene: TRBJ1-5
V gene: TRBV7-9
clone size: many
CDR3 protein: CASSGSNQPQHF

D gene: NA
J gene: TRBJ2-1
V gene: TRBV5-5
clone size: many
CDR3 protein: CASSLGWEQFF

D gene: NA
J gene: TRBJ2-7
V gene: TRBV7-2
clone size: medium-sized
CDR3 protein: CASSSDPGTYEQYF

D gene: NA
J gene: TRBJ2-2
V gene: TRBV12-3/TRBV12-4
clone size: many
CDR3 protein: CASKVAWDGELFF

D gene: NA
J gene: TRBJ2-3
V gene: TRBV29-1
clone size: many
CDR3 protein: CSVEGVQGADTQYF

D gene: TRBD1
J gene: TRBJ2-7
V gene: TRBV5-1
clone size: medium-sized
CDR3 protein: CASSLEKTGNYEQYF

D gene: TRBD1
J gene: TRBJ2-7
V gene: TRBV4-1
clone size: many
CDR3 protein: CASSQVGTGDSYEQYF

D gene: NA
J gene: TRBJ2-1
V gene: TRBV5-1
clone size: many
CDR3 protein: CASMRGEGPYNEQFF

D gene: TRBD2
J gene: TRBJ2-5
V gene: TRBV5-1
clone size: many
CDR3 protein: CASSGGGGPRTQYF

D gene: TRBD2
J gene: TRBJ2-1
V gene: TRBV20-1
clone size: NA
CDR3 protein: CSARDWASGGNEQFF

D gene: NA
J gene: TRBJ1-3
V gene: TRBV25-1
clone size: NA
CDR3 protein: CASSEVRAQGNTIYF